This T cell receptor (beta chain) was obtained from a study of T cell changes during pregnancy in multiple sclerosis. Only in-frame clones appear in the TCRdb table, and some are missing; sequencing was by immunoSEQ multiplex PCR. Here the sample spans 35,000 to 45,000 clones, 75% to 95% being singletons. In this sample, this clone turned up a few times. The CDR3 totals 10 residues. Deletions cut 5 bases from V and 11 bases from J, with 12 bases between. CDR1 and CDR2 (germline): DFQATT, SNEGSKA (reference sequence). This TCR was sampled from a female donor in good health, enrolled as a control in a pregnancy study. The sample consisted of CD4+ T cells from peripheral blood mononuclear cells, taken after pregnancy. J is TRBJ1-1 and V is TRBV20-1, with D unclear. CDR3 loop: CSAPSTMAFF. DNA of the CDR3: TGCAGTGCTCCTAGTACCATGGCTTTCTTT.